Each of the 18 T cell receptor beta chains below was sequenced from the same sample in a study of patients and donors after allogeneic stem cell transplantation. MiXCR, applied by TCRdb to the RT-PCR reads, yields one record per CDR3 protein. The table shows about a million distinct CDR3 sequences, with about 20% occurring only once. The sample consisted of blood, either unsorted or a sorted T cell fraction (not recorded which). The receptor source for this set is a human donor who was either an allogeneic HSCT recipient or a stem cell or donor lymphocyte infusion donor (not recorded which). It is not recorded whose cells these are; they may come from a transplant donor.

This clonotype was counted a few times. J is TRBJ2-1 and V is TRBV20-1; D perhaps matches TRBD2 (6 bases). Trimming removed 0 bases from V and 0 bases from J, with 9 bases in between. The V gene's germline CDR1 is DFQATT and CDR2 SNEGSKA (reference sequence). The CDR3 has 15 residues. DNA of the CDR3: TGCAGTGCTAGAGAAGCGGGTACCTCCTACAATGAGCAGTTCTTC. Translation: CSAREAGTSYNEQFF.

The chain employs TRBV12-3 or TRBV12-4 and TRBJ1-1; 8 bases align to TRBD1. The junction had 6 bases not matched to a gene; V was cut back by 2 bases and J by 4 bases. This CDR3 has 15 residues. In DNA form, the CDR3 reads TGTGCCAGCAGTTTACCGACAGGGGCTGGCACTGAAGCTTTCTTT. Encoded protein: CASSLPTGAGTEAFF.

Note on this clonotype: A junction boundary mismatches the germline segment, possibly from a read error. The J gene is TRBJ2-5, the V gene TRBV12-3 or TRBV12-4; D unclear. This CDR3 spans 12 amino acids. Written as DNA, the CDR3 is TGTGCCAGCAGTTTAGCTCATCTAGTCCCGGACTTC. It translates to CASSLAHLVPDF.

The chain carries TRBV7-2 and TRBJ2-7; D is unresolved. Looked up from germline, CDR1 is SGHTA and CDR2 is FQGNSA. V shed 5 bases and J shed 0 bases, with 14 bases lying between them. The CDR3 totals 15 residues. CDR3 nucleotide sequence: TGTGCCAGCAGCCGATCACAGTTGTCCTCCTACGAGCAGTACTTC. It translates to CASSRSQLSSYEQYF.

The chain is built from TRBV18 and TRBJ2-3, with 8 bases fitting TRBD1. CDR3 length: 15 residues. Per the germline V gene, CDR1 is KGHSH and CDR2 is LQKENI. V was clipped by 0 bases and J by 3 bases; unmatched bases: 2. The DNA for the CDR3 is TGTGCCAGCTCACCACCGCGACAGGGGACAGATACGCAGTATTTT. Amino acid sequence: CASSPPRQGTDTQYF.

This clonotype was seen only a few times. The rearrangement joins TRBV4-3 to TRBJ1-2, with TRBD1 identical over 7 bases. The germline V gene has CDR1 LGHNA and CDR2 YSLEER. The length of the CDR3 is 14 residues. Trimming took 0 bases from V and 4 from J; bases not matched to a gene: 2. In nucleotides, the CDR3 is TGCGCCAGCAGCCAAGAACAGGGGATCTATGGCTACACCTTC. Translating gives CASSQEQGIYGYTF.

Ten or more counts support this clonotype. This chain links TRBV5-1 with TRBJ2-3; TRBD1 aligns across 7 bases. Losses at the gene ends were 4 bases for V and 4 bases for J; bases not matched to a gene: 12. The germline V gene encodes CDR1 SGHRS and CDR2 YFSETQ. The CDR3 spans 16 residues. The CDR3: CASSQTPTGSSDTQYF. In DNA form, the CDR3 reads TGCGCCAGCAGCCAAACACCGACAGGGTCATCAGATACGCAGTATTTT.

The rearrangement uses TRBV28 and TRBJ1-1; D unclear. V lost 4 bases and J lost 5, with 11 bases in between. This CDR3 region has 13 residues. Looked up from germline, CDR1 is MDHEN and CDR2 is SYDVKM. The CDR3 bases are TGTGCCAGCAGTTCGTGGCCTGGGACTGAAGCTTTCTTT. Translating gives CASSSWPGTEAFF.

This clonotype appeared a few times. The chain combines TRBV5-1 with TRBJ2-7; 10 nucleotides align to TRBD2. After removal of 0 bases from V and 6 bases from J, the junction contained 3 bases not matched to a gene. Looked up from germline, CDR1 is SGHRS and CDR2 is YFSETQ. This CDR3 region has 14 residues. CDR3 nucleotides: TGCGCCAGCAGCTTGGGAGCGGGAGGGCTCGAGCAGTACTTC. This sequence encodes CASSLGAGGLEQYF.

This clonotype has more than one count but fewer than ten. The chain joins TRBV12-3 or TRBV12-4 to TRBJ2-7; a weak D match, TRBD2 (6 bases). The CDR3 extends over 17 amino acids. Trimming took 1 base from V and 4 from J, leaving 20 bases between them. CDR3 amino acids: CASSLVGGGAGTYEQYF. The CDR3 bases are TGTGCCAGCAGTTTAGTGGGGGGAGGTGCAGGGACTTACGAGCAGTACTTC.

J is TRBJ1-5 and V is TRBV12-3 or TRBV12-4; D is unresolved. The CDR3 contains 15 residues. The V and J ends lost 0 bases and 6 bases respectively, with 12 bases between them. This CDR3 is CASSLAHQPGQPQHF. In DNA form, the CDR3 reads TGTGCCAGCAGTTTAGCGCATCAGCCGGGTCAGCCCCAGCATTTT.

The chain combines TRBV4-3 with TRBJ1-2; unclear D gene. Trimming left V 3 bases short and J 4 bases short, with 9 bases between. The CDR3 covers 13 residues. CDR1 and CDR2 (germline): LGHNA, YSLEER. CDR3 region: CASSQAIGYGYTF. CDR3 DNA: TGCGCCAGCAGCCAGGCCATAGGCTATGGCTACACCTTC.

This clonotype was seen a few times. The J gene is TRBJ1-4, the V gene TRBV5-5; no definite D call. Germline V gene sequence: CDR1 SGHKS, CDR2 YYEKEE (reference sequence). The CDR3 has 13 amino acids. Trimming removed 2 bases at V and 3 bases at J, with 5 bases between. The CDR3 loop reads CASSLAPNEKLFF. The DNA for the CDR3 is TGTGCCAGCAGCTTAGCGCCTAATGAAAAACTGTTTTTT.

The chain has TRBV14 and TRBJ1-1; D uncertain. V lost 0 bases and J 1 base, leaving 6 bases between the germline ends. The germline CDR1 and CDR2 sequences are SGHDN and FVKESK. CDR3 length: 14 residues. The CDR3 spells CASSQEQTNTEAFF. The CDR3 region has the DNA TGTGCCAGCAGCCAAGAACAGACGAACACTGAAGCTTTCTTT.

A few counts support this clonotype. The rearrangement uses TRBV5-5 and TRBJ1-4; D remains ambiguous. This CDR3 spans 14 amino acids. Trimming cost V 0 bases and J 5 bases, with 8 bases left between them. The germline gives CDR1 SGHKS, CDR2 YYEKEE (reference sequence). The CDR3 loop is CASSLVWINEKLFF. CDR3 coding DNA: TGTGCCAGCAGCTTGGTTTGGATCAATGAAAAACTGTTTTTT.

The chain has TRBV25-1 and TRBJ1-1, with TRBD1 matching 7 bases. The CDR3 totals 16 residues. The ends lost 5 bases at V and 4 bases at J; junction bases unmatched: 13. Per germline, CDR1 MGHDK and CDR2 SYGVNS. CDR3 sequence: CASSQAGGGTRTEAFF. The CDR3 DNA sequence: TGTGCCAGCAGTCAGGCAGGGGGGGGTACGCGCACTGAAGCTTTCTTT.

This clonotype has a handful of counts. The chain carries TRBV3-1 and TRBJ1-2; D not resolved. This CDR3 is built from 16 residues. CDR1 is LGHDT, CDR2 YNNKEL, per germline (reference sequence). V gave up 3 bases and J gave up 3 bases, with 17 bases separating them. This CDR3 is CASSQEVRDSHYGYTF. DNA for the CDR3: TGTGCCAGCAGCCAGGAGGTGCGCGACTCCCACTATGGCTACACCTTC.

The V gene is TRBV7-3, the J gene TRBJ1-1; D perhaps matches TRBD1 (6 bases). Trimming stripped 4 bases from V and 11 bases from J, with 17 bases between. Per the germline V gene, CDR1 is SGHTA and CDR2 is FQGTGA. The CDR3 is 13 residues long. The CDR3 DNA follows: TGTGCCAGCAGCTCTACCCGGGGGGGGCCGGCTTTCTTT. It yields the protein CASSSTRGGPAFF. Filled out from reference TRBV7-3 and TRBJ1-1, the complete variable domain reads GAGVSQTPSNKVTEKGKYVELRCDPISGHTALYWYRQSLGQGPEFLIYFQGTGAADDSGLPNDRFFAVRPEGSVSTLKIQRTERGDSAVYLCASSSTRGGPAFFGQGTRLTVV.